The table lists the clone carrying this TCR beta chain with many counts. The antigen remains unidentified. The data stem from a study of human T cells and chemical hapten exposure. Broader study findings: In comparison with controls, expanded TCRs gave rise to a significantly larger number of large CDR3 similarity clusters. The count of PT1 expanded TCRs correlated positively with patch test score.

Germline loops: CDR1 SGHRS, CDR2 YFSETQ. This CDR3 has 12 amino acids. With 5 bases removed from V and 3 bases from J, the gap between germline ends came to 9 bases. Each cDNA molecule in the library carried unique molecular identifiers. TCRdb re-called the RACE reads with MiXCR, one entry per CDR3 protein. The table lists approximately 90,000 distinct CDR3 sequences, 11% of them singletons. Time point specified: patch test 2, 6 weeks after DPC sensitization. Treatment defined: therapeutic diphenylcyclopropenone sensitization with weekly scalp DPC. Total RNA was isolated from whole blood that had not been fractionated.

This sequence was found in a man aged 35 to 55 with alopecia areata. Some clones in this sample may be carry-over from other donors' samples. Material: whole blood, obtained in connection with sensitization to the hapten diphenylcyclopropenone (DPC). The chain has TRBV5-1 and TRBJ2-7; D is unclear. CDR3 sequence: CASRINDYEQYF. Here the CDR3 DNA reads TGCGCCAGCAGGATCAACGACTACGAGCAGTACTTC.